What follows are 18 T cell receptor beta chains derived from one specimen sequenced in a study of T-cell reconstitution after alpha-beta-depleted transplantation in children. Unique molecular identifiers were used in preparing the TCRbeta library. TCRdb called the PCR reads again in MiXCR, with one record for every CDR3 protein. The table has a few hundred thousand distinct CDR3 sequences, over 20% seen once; the top ten hold around 36%. The sample was PBMCs, taken before TCRalphabeta/CD19-depleted stem cell transplant. All receptors come from a boy under two years old with Wiskott-Aldrich syndrome, due to receive a stem cell transplant.

The chain links TRBV5-4 to TRBJ2-3; 7 bases match TRBD2. Unmatched junction bases numbered 5, after V lost 5 bases and J lost 2 bases. CDR3 size: 14 residues. The germline V gene encodes CDR1 SGHNT and CDR2 YYREEE (reference sequence). CDR3 in amino acids: CASSRLASTDTQYF. DNA for the CDR3: TGTGCCAGCAGTAGACTAGCCTCCACAGATACGCAGTATTTT.

This clonotype was seen more than once but under ten times. V usage is TRBV10-3 and J usage is TRBJ2-3, with 9 positions matching TRBD2. Per the germline V gene, CDR1 is ENHRY and CDR2 is SYGVKD. This CDR3 spans 17 amino acids. With V trimmed by 5 bases and J by 4 bases, 13 bases remained unmatched. As DNA, the CDR3 is TGTGCCATCAGTAAATCCCTCGGACTAGCGTCGGCAGATACGCAGTATTTT. Translated, it gives CAISKSLGLASADTQYF.

The V gene is TRBV20-1, the J gene TRBJ2-2, with 7 bases matching TRBD1. The V gene end was trimmed by 6 bases and the J gene end by 2 bases; junction bases not matched to a gene: 6. CDR3 size: 14 residues. Germline V gives CDR1 DFQATT, CDR2 SNEGSKA (reference sequence). CDR3: CSAKGQSNTGELFF. CDR3 nucleotide sequence: TGCAGTGCCAAGGGACAGAGTAACACCGGGGAGCTGTTTTTT.

Comments on this clonotype: This could be a read error, since a much larger clone is one nucleotide away. The chain is built from TRBV5-4 and TRBJ2-1; 15 bases map to TRBD2. The CDR3 runs to 16 residues. CDR1 is SGHNT and CDR2 is YYREEE in the germline V gene (reference sequence). The CDR3 nucleotides are TGTGCCAGCAGCTCGGGACTAGCGGGAGGCTACAATAAGCAGTTCTTC. The encoded protein is CASSSGLAGGYNKQFF.

This clonotype appeared a few times. The chain joins TRBV12-3 or TRBV12-4 to TRBJ2-7; D not certain. Trimming took off 3 bases at V and 0 bases at J, with 9 bases between the two ends. The CDR3 extends over 14 amino acids. For the CDR3, the DNA is TGTGCCAGCAGTTTCGACTGGAGCTCCTACGAGCAGTACTTC. It specifies CASSFDWSSYEQYF.

The chain couples TRBV12-5 to TRBJ2-1; 7 nucleotides align to TRBD2. The CDR3 has 13 residues. Germline CDR1 LGHNT, CDR2 FRNRAP. Trimming took 9 bases from V and 4 from J; bases not matched to a gene: 6. The CDR3 DNA reads as TGTGCTAGCCAGGGACTACCGTACAATGAGCAGTTCTTC. It yields the protein CASQGLPYNEQFF.

The chain has TRBV5-1 and TRBJ1-1, with TRBD1 matching 8 bases. With V trimmed by 5 bases and J by 5 bases, 11 bases remained unmatched. This CDR3 region has 15 residues. In germline, CDR1 is SGHRS, CDR2 YFSETQ. The CDR3 DNA sequence: TGCGCCAGCAGTTTGATGACAGGGGAGGGTACTGAAGCTTTCTTT. It encodes CASSLMTGEGTEAFF.

This clonotype was counted only a few times. This CDR3 is CASSLKAGEAFF. Here the CDR3 DNA reads TGTGCCAGCAGTTTAAAGGCCGGTGAAGCTTTCTTT. The gene calls are TRBV12-3 or TRBV12-4 and TRBJ1-1; D remains ambiguous. Trimming stripped 2 bases from V and 7 bases from J, with 8 bases between. The CDR3 runs 12 residues.

V is TRBV12-3 or TRBV12-4 and J is TRBJ2-3, with 7 nucleotides matching TRBD1. This CDR3 region has 15 residues. After removal of 2 bases from V and 4 bases from J, the junction contained 6 bases not matched to a gene. The CDR3 region is CASSLRGLKADTQYF. DNA of the CDR3: TGTGCCAGCAGTTTAAGGGGGCTAAAGGCAGATACGCAGTATTTT.

The chain joins TRBV5-1 to TRBJ2-5; 7 nucleotides align to TRBD1. Per germline, CDR1 SGHRS and CDR2 YFSETQ. The CDR3 has 15 residues. The ends lost 2 bases at V and 1 base at J; junction bases unmatched: 5. Here the CDR3 DNA reads TGCGCCAGCAGCTTAACCGGGACAGTCCAAGAGACCCAGTACTTC. It translates to CASSLTGTVQETQYF.

This clonotype was detected only a few times. The genes are TRBV2 and TRBJ2-5; 10 positions agree with TRBD2. Trimming at V came to 6 bases and at J to 4 bases, leaving 8 bases not matched to a gene. CDR1 SNHLY and CDR2 FYNNEI come from the germline V gene. The CDR3 length is 15 residues. As DNA, the CDR3 is TGTGCCAGCAGGGTGGGACTAGCGTATGGAGAGACCCAGTACTTC. Translating it yields CASRVGLAYGETQYF.

The V and J genes are TRBV20-1 and TRBJ2-5, with 8 bases identical to TRBD2. Germline CDR1 is DFQATT and CDR2 is SNEGSKA (reference sequence). Losses at the gene ends were 0 bases for V and 5 bases for J; bases not matched to a gene: 14. This CDR3 spans 17 amino acids. CDR3 coding DNA: TGCAGTGCTAGAGATGGAGTAGCGGGATTTTCACGTGAGACCCAGTACTTC. Translated: CSARDGVAGFSRETQYF.

The chain is built from TRBV6-1 and TRBJ2-2; D gene ambiguous. The CDR3 consists of 13 residues. Per the germline V gene, CDR1 is MNHNS and CDR2 is SASEGT. The V end was cut by 2 bases, the J end by 7 bases, with 8 bases between. The CDR3 nucleotides are TGTGCCAGCAGTGAAAAGGGTGGCGGGGAGCTGTTTTTT. It codes for CASSEKGGGELFF.

The chain is built from TRBV27 and TRBJ2-1; 12 bases map to TRBD2. Germline assignment: CDR1 MNHEY and CDR2 SMNVEV (reference sequence). The junction had 16 bases not matched to a gene; V was cut back by 2 bases and J by 8 bases. This CDR3 is 19 amino acids long. DNA for the CDR3: TGTGCCAGCAGTTTAAAGTATACAAGGACTAGCGGGAAAGTCTATGAGCAGTTCTTC. Encoded protein: CASSLKYTRTSGKVYEQFF.

The chain has TRBV28 and TRBJ2-5; TRBD1 aligns across 7 bases. CDR3 length: 18 residues. With 1 base clipped from V and 1 base from J, the junction kept 12 bases outside the gene matches. Germline CDR1 and CDR2: MDHEN and SYDVKM. CDR3 region: CASSLFQGERRRQETQYF. The CDR3 region has the DNA TGTGCCAGCAGTTTATTCCAGGGGGAAAGACGACGCCAAGAGACCCAGTACTTC.

The rearrangement joins TRBV12-3 or TRBV12-4 to TRBJ2-3, with 8 nucleotides matching TRBD2. Trimming removed 2 bases from V and 1 base from J; junction bases left unmatched: 2. CDR3 size: 15 residues. CDR3: CASSLRREGTDTQYF. Here the CDR3 DNA reads TGTGCCAGCAGTTTAAGGCGGGAGGGCACAGATACGCAGTATTTT.

This clonotype occurred a few times. V gene TRBV5-1 combines with J gene TRBJ2-7; TRBD1 might be the D (6 bases). The CDR3 has 13 amino acids. The germline V gene encodes CDR1 SGHRS and CDR2 YFSETQ. Trimming took 7 bases from V and 0 from J, leaving 11 bases between them. CDR3 DNA: TGCGCCAGCGGCGCGGACAGCTCCTACGAGCAGTACTTC. This sequence encodes CASGADSSYEQYF. Combining the CDR3 with reference TRBV5-1 and TRBJ2-7 gives the whole variable domain KAGVTQTPRYLIKTRGQQVTLSCSPISGHRSVSWYQQTPGQGLQFLFEYFSETQRNKGNFPGRFSGRQFSNSRSEMNVSTLELGDSALYLCASGADSSYEQYFGPGTRLTVT.

This clonotype was detected only a few times. V usage is TRBV7-2 and J usage is TRBJ1-6, with 9 bases that match TRBD1. The junction had 10 bases not matched to a gene; V was cut back by 7 bases and J by 9 bases. Germline CDR1 SGHTA, CDR2 FQGNSA. This CDR3 has 15 amino acids. CDR3 protein: CASNRDRVGGSPLHF. The CDR3 bases are TGTGCCAGCAACAGGGACAGGGTCGGGGGTTCACCCCTCCACTTT. The full variable domain, completed using reference TRBV7-2 and TRBJ1-6, is GAGVSQSPSNKVTEKGKDVELRCDPISGHTALYWYRQSLGQGLEFLIYFQGNSAPDKSGLPSDRFSAERTGGSVSTLTIQRTQQEDSAVYLCASNRDRVGGSPLHFGNGTRLTVT.